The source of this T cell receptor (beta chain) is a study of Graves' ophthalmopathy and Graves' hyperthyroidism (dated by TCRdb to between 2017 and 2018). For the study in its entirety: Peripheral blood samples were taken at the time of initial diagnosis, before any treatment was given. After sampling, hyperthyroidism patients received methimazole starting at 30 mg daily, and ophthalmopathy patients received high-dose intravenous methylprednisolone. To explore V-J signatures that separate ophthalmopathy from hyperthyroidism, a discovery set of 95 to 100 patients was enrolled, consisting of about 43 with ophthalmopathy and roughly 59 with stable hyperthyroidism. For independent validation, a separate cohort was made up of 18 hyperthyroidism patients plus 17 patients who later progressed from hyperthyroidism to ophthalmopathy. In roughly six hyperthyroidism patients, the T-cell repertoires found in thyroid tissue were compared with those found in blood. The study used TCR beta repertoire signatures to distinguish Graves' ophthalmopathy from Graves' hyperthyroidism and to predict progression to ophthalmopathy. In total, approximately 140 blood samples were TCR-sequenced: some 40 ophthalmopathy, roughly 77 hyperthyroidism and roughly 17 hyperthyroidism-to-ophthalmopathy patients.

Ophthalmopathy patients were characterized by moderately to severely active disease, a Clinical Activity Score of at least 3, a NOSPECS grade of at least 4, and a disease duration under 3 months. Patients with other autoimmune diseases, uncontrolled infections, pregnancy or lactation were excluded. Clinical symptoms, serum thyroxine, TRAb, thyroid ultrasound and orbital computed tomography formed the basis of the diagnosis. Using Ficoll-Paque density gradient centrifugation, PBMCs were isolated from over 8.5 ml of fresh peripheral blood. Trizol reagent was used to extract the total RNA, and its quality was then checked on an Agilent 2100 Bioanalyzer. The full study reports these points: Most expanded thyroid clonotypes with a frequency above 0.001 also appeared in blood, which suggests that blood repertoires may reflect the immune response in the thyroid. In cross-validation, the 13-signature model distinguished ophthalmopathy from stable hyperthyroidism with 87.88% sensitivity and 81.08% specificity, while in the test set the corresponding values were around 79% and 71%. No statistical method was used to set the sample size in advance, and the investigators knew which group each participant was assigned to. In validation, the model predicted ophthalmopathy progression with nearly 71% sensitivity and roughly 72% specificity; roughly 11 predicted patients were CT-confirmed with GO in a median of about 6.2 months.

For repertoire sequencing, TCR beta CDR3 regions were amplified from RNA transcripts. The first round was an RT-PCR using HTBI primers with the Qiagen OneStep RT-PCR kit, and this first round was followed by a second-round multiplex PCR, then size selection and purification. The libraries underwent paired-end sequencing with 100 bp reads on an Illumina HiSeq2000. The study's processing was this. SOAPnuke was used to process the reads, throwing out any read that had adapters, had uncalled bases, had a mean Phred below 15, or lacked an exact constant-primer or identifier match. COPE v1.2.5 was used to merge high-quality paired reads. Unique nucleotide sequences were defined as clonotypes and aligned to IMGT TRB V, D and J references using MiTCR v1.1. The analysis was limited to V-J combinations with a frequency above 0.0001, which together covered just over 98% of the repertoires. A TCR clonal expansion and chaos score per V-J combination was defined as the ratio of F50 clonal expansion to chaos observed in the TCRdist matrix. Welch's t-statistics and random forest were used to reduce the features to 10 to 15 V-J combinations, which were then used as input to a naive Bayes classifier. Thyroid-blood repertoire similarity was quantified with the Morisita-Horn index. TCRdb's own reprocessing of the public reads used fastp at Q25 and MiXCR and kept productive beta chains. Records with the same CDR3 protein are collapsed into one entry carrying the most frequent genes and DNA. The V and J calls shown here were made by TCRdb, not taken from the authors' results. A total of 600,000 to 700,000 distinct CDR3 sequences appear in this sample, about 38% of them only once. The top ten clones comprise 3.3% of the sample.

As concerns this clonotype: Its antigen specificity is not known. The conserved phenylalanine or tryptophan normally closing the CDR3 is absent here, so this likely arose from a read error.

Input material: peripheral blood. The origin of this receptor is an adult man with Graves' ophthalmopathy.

This receptor carries the CDR3 CSVPPGPPVYGYTY. At the DNA level, the sequence is TGCAGTGTGCCCCCGGGGCCACCCGTCTATGGCTACACCTAC. The chain is encoded by TRBV29-1 joined to TRBJ1-2; TRBD1 could be the D gene, as 5 bases match. The CDR3 is 14 residues long, counting both termini. Just the 42-base CDR3 DNA is kept, in frame starting at base 1. Sequences SQVTM (CDR1) and ANQGSEA (CDR2) are obtained from the germline V gene.